This is a list of T cell receptor beta chains from one sample in a study of OX40 agonist ivuxolimab in advanced cancers. Generated by immunoSEQ multiplex PCR, the TCRdb table keeps only in-frame clones and is missing some. Here the sample spans 60,000 to 80,000 clones, around 84% being singletons. Sequencing used CD4+ or CD8+ T cells sorted from blood, obtained in a trial of the OX40 agonist ivuxolimab. The receptors stem from an adult with an advanced solid tumor such as melanoma, head and neck, liver or kidney cancer. CDR3s include the opening cysteine and the closing phenylalanine or tryptophan.

j_call	v_call	cdr3_aa
TRBJ1-3	TRBV6-5	CASSYELGNTIYF
TRBJ2-1	TRBV11-3	CASSSAAGNNEQFF
TRBJ2-4	TRBV19	CASSIGTTMHIQYF
TRBJ2-6	TRBV28	CATVQASSGANVLTF
TRBJ1-1	TRBV5-1	CASSLDRGYMNTEAFF
TRBJ1-1	TRBV19	CASSPLGQGNTEAFF
TRBJ2-7	TRBV5-6	CASSPGPRDEQYF
TRBJ2-7	TRBV6-5	CASSLGLASYEQYF
TRBJ2-3	TRBV4-3	CASSQDVGGRARDDTQYF
TRBJ2-5	TRBV27	CASSLWGIGRETQYF
TRBJ1-5	TRBV9	CASSAAAGPPQHF
TRBJ1-2	TRBV5-1	CASSLDSDGYTF
TRBJ2-3	TRBV7-2	CASSPVPLAGPDTQYF
TRBJ1-4	TRBV5-1	CASSDSQGDNEKLFF
TRBJ2-3	TRBV4-3	CASSQEGGPRTDTQYF